At least ten counts were recorded for the clone carrying this T cell receptor beta chain. The antigen is not known. The sample originates from a study of regulatory T cells in long-lasting Graves disease. Study conclusions and caveats: Persistent cases favored TRBV28, TRBJ1-2 and TRBJ2-5.

Noted time point: newly diagnosed GD, antithyroid drugs for less than 3 months. PBMC RNA was the source of the TCR library. Collection of peripheral blood (nine milliliters) was done using EDTA tubes. To make TCR beta libraries, researchers used iRepertoire HTBI primers and Arm-PCR of CDR3 regions. TCRdb itself ran the multiplex PCR reads through MiXCR, one entry per CDR3 protein. The table includes fewer than 400,000 distinct CDR3 sequences, about a sixth detected once. V lost 3 bases, J lost 4 bases, and 5 bases lay in between. This CDR3 is 12 amino acids long. Germline values: CDR1 ENHRY, CDR2 SYGVKD.

This material consisted of peripheral blood mononuclear cells (PBMCs), taken at new diagnosis, from a patient treated with antithyroid drugs. The rearrangement uses TRBV10-3 and TRBJ2-3; D is undetermined. This TCR was sampled from a female donor with Graves disease. The CDR3 DNA sequence: TGTGCCATCAGTGACGTGGCAGATACGCAGTATTTT. This translates into CAISDVADTQYF.